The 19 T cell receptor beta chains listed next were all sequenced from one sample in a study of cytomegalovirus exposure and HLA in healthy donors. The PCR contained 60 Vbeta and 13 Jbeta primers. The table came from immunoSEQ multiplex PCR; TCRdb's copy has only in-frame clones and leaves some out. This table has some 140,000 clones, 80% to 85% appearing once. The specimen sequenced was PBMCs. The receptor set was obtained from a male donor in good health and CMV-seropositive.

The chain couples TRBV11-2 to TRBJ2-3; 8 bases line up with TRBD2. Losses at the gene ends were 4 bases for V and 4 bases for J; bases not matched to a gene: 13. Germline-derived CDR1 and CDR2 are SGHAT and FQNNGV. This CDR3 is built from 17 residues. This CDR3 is CASSWQSGSLSADTQYF. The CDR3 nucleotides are TGTGCCAGCAGCTGGCAAAGCGGGAGCCTTAGCGCAGATACGCAGTATTTT.

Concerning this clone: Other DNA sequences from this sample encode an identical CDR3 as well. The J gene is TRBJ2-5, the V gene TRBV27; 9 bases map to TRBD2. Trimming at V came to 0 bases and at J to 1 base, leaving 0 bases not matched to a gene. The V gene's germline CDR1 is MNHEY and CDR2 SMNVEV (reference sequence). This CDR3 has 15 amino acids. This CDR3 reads CASSLSTSGQETQYF. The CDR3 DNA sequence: TGTGCCAGCAGTTTATCGACTAGCGGCCAAGAGACCCAGTACTTC.

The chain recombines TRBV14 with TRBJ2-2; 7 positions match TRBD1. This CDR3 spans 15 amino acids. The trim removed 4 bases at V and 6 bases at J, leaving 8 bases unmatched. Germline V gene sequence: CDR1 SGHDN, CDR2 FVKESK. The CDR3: CASSPSDRVAGELFF. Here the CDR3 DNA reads TGTGCCAGCAGCCCCTCCGACAGGGTTGCCGGGGAGCTGTTTTTT.

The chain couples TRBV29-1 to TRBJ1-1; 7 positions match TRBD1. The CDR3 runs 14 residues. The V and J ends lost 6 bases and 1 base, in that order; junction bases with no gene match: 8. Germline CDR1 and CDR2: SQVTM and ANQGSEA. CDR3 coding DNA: TGCAGCGTCCCCAGGGGGATATCGAACACTGAAGCTTTCTTT. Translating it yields CSVPRGISNTEAFF.

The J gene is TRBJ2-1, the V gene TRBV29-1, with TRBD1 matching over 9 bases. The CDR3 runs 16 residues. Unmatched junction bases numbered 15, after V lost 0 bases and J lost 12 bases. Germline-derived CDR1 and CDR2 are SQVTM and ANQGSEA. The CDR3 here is CSVEDSTGGLLGWQFF. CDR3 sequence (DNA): TGCAGCGTTGAAGACTCCACAGGGGGCCTGTTGGGGTGGCAGTTCTTC.

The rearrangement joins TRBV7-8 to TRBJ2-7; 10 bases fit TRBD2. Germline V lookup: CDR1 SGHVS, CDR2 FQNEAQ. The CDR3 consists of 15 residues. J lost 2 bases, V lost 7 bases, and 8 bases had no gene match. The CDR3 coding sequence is TGTGCCAGCACCTTTGGACTAGCGGAAACCTACGAGCAGTACTTC. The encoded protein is CASTFGLAETYEQYF.

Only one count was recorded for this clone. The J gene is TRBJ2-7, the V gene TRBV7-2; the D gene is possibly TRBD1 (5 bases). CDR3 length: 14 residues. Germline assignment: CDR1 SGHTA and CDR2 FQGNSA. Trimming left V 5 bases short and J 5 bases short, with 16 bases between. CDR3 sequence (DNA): TGTGCCAGCAGCCCCCGGCGGTGGGGCCACGAGCAGTACTTC. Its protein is CASSPRRWGHEQYF.

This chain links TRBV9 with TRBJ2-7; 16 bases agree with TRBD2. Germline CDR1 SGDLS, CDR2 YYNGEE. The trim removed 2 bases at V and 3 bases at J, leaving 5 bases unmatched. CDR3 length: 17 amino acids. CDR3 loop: CASSVGTSGRGHYEQYF. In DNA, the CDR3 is TGTGCCAGCAGCGTTGGGACTAGCGGGAGGGGGCACTACGAGCAGTACTTC.

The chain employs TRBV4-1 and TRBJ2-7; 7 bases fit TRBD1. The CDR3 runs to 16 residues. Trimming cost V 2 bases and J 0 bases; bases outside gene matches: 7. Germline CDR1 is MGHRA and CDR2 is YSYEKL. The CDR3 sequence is CASSQSSGTDSYEQYF. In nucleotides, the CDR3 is TGCGCCAGCAGCCAATCCTCCGGGACAGACTCCTACGAGCAGTACTTC.

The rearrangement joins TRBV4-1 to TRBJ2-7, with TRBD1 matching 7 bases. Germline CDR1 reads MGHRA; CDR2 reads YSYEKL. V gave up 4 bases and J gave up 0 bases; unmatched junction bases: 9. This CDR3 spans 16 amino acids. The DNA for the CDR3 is TGCGCCAGCAGCCCATATCCGGGACAGAGCTCCTACGAGCAGTACTTC. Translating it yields CASSPYPGQSSYEQYF.

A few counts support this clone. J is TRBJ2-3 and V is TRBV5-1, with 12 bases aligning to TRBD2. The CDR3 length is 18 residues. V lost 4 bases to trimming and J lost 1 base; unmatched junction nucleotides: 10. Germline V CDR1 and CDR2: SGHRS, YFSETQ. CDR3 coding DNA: TGCGCCAGCAGCAAGCTAGCGGGAGGGCCAGCACGCACAGATACGCAGTATTTT. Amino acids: CASSKLAGGPARTDTQYF.

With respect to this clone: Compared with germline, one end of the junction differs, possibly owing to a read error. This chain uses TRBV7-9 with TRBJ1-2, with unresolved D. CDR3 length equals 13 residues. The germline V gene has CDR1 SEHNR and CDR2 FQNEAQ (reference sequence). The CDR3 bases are TGTTCCAGCAGCTTACGGTCGGGAGATGGCTACACCTTC. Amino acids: CSSSLRSGDGYTF.

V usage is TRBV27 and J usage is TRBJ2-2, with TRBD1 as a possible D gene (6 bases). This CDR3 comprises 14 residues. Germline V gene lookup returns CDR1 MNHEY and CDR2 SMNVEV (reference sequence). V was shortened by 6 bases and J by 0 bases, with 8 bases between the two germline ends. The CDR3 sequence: CASRWGPNTGELFF. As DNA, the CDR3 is TGTGCCAGCAGGTGGGGGCCGAACACCGGGGAGCTGTTTTTT.

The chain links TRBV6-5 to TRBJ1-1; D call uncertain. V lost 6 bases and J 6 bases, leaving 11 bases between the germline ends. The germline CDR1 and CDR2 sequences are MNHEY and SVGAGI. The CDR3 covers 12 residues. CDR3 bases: TGTGCCAGCAGGCGCCCTCAATCTGAAGCTTTCTTT. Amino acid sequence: CASRRPQSEAFF.

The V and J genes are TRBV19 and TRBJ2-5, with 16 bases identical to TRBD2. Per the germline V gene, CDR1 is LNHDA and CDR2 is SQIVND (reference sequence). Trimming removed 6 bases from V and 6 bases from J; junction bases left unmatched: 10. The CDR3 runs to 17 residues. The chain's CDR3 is CASSPGTSGRAFQTQYF. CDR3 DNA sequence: TGTGCCAGTAGCCCCGGGACTAGCGGGAGGGCCTTCCAGACCCAGTACTTC.

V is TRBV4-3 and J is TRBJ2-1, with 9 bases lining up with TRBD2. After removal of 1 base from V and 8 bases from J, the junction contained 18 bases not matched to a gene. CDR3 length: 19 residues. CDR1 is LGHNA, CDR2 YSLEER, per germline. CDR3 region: CASSQGAGGLAGFVDEQFF. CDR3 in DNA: TGCGCCAGCAGCCAAGGTGCAGGTGGGCTAGCGGGATTCGTTGATGAGCAGTTCTTC.

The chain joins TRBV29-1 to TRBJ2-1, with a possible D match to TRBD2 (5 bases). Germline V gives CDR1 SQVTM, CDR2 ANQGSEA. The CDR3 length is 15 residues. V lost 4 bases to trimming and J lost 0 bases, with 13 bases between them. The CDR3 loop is CSVALALSSYNEQFF. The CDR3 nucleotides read TGCAGCGTTGCCCTAGCCCTAAGCTCCTACAATGAGCAGTTCTTC.

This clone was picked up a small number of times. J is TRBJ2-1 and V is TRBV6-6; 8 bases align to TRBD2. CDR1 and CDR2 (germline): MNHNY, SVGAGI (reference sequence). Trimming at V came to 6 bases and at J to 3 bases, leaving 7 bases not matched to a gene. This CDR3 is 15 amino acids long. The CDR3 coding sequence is TGTGCCAGCAGGGCCAATGCGGGGGGCTACAATGAGCAGTTCTTC. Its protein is CASRANAGGYNEQFF.

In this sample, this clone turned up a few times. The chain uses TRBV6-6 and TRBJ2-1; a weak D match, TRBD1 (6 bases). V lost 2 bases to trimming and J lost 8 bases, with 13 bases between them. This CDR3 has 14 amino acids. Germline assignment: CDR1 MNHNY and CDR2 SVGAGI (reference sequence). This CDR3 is CASSYLVGTHEQFF. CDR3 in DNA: TGTGCCAGCAGTTACCTAGTTGGGACACATGAGCAGTTCTTC.